What follows describes a single TCR beta chain. This sample stems from a study of blood T cell repertoires in COVID-19. Study-level background: The study drew acute and convalescent COVID-19 samples from the United States, Italy and Spain. From T cells, B-cell-depleted T cells, or PBMCs came the material, which was cDNA or gDNA.

Original processing notes: Estimates of nucleated cell counts were drawn from the amplification of reference gene primers. Assay: immunoSEQ multiplex PCR; the TCRdb copy retains only in-frame clones and omits some. V and J calls and clone size are as listed in that table; D and trimming were resolved from the DNA. The table lists roughly 190,000 clones, 80% of them singletons. Germline lookup yields CDR1 LNHDA and CDR2 SQIVND (reference sequence). V lost 6 bases, J lost 5 bases, and 16 bases lay in between. This CDR3 spans 14 amino acids. Specimen: peripheral blood. The origin of this receptor is a man between 60 and 75 years old with acute or convalescent COVID-19. This chain links TRBV19 with TRBJ2-5; TRBD1 is a possible D gene (5 bases). The CDR3 here is CASRVRDTGETQYF. CDR3 sequence (DNA): TGTGCCAGTAGAGTCAGGGATACGGGTGAGACCCAGTACTTC. Filled out from reference TRBV19 and TRBJ2-5, the complete variable domain reads DGGITQSPKYLFRKEGQNVTLSCEQNLNHDAMYWYRQDPGQGLRLIYYSQIVNDFQKGDIAEGYSVSREKKESFPLTVTSAQKNPTAFYLCASRVRDTGETQYFGPGTRLLVL.